This is a list of T cell receptor beta chains from one sample in a study of T cell responses to AZD1222 COVID-19 vaccine. Sequencing used immunoSEQ multiplex PCR; TCRdb keeps in-frame clones, though not all of them. This sample carries over 100,000 clones, around 90% of them seen once, and the ten largest clones take roughly 6%. The source was peripheral blood, collected on day 0 of AZD1222 vaccination. Every receptor here comes from an adult in good health. CDR3s include the opening cysteine and the closing phenylalanine or tryptophan. A D gene is named only where the DNA matches it firmly. Some rows have no size entry. The others give once, few or many, or a class for an expanded clone.

CDR3 DNA	CDR3 protein	clone size	V gene	J gene	D gene
TGTGCCAGCAGCTTAGCCCGACAGCCCCAGCATTTT	CASSLARQPQHF	NA	TRBV7-9	TRBJ1-5	NA
TGTGCCAGTAGTGCGGGGGAGGTCACTGAAGCTTTCTTT	CASSAGEVTEAFF	NA	TRBV19	TRBJ1-1	NA
TGCGCCAGCAGCTTGGAACAGGGAAGGAATTCACCCCTCCACTTT	CASSLEQGRNSPLHF	NA	TRBV5-1	TRBJ1-6	NA
TGTGCCATCAGTGAGACGGGACAGGGGATGAATGAGCAGTTCTTC	CAISETGQGMNEQFF	NA	TRBV10-3	TRBJ2-1	TRBD1
TGTGCCAGCAGCTCCCTAAGGTCTTACGAGCAGTACTTC	CASSSLRSYEQYF	NA	TRBV13	TRBJ2-7	NA
TGTGCCAGCAGCGCCCCACTGGACACCTACGAGCAGTACTTC	CASSAPLDTYEQYF	NA	TRBV7-9	TRBJ2-7	NA
TGTGCCAGCAGCGGGGCGATGGAGGGCTATGGCTACACCTTC	CASSGAMEGYGYTF	NA	TRBV9	TRBJ1-2	NA
TGTGCCAGCAGGCCTCTAGGGGAGACCGGGGAGCTGTTTTTT	CASRPLGETGELFF	NA	TRBV3-1/TRBV3-2	TRBJ2-2	NA
TGTGCCTGCCCGGGGTACACCGGGGAGCTGTTTTTT	CACPGYTGELFF	NA	TRBV30	TRBJ2-2	NA
TGTGCCAGCAGTGAAGTGGGGTATAATGAAAAACTGTTTTTT	CASSEVGYNEKLFF	NA	TRBV2	TRBJ1-4	NA
TGCGCCAGCAGCCAAGATCTTGGGCAGGGCAAGGGTTCACCCCTCCACTTT	CASSQDLGQGKGSPLHF	NA	TRBV4-3	TRBJ1-6	NA
TGTGCCAGCAGCAGGGACAGGGGCAATAATGAAAAACTGTTTTTT	CASSRDRGNNEKLFF	NA	TRBV6-5	TRBJ1-4	TRBD1
TGTGCTAGTGGTGAAGGGACAGCCTCCCGGGGCTACACCTTC	CASGEGTASRGYTF	NA	TRBV12-5	TRBJ1-2	TRBD1
TGTGCCAGCAGAGACCGGGCTAATGAAAAACTGTTTTTT	CASRDRANEKLFF	NA	TRBV2	TRBJ1-4	NA
TGTGCCAGCAGCAAAGGGGGGGCGACTAGCGGGGAATCCTCCTACGAGCAGTACTTC	CASSKGGATSGESSYEQYF	NA	TRBV21-1	TRBJ2-7	NA
TGTGCCAGCAGCCAACTAGCGGGGGTGACGTACAATGAGCAGTTCTTC	CASSQLAGVTYNEQFF	NA	TRBV11-2	TRBJ2-1	TRBD2
TGTGCCAGCAGCTTCCTAGCGGGGGGTTACACAGATACGCAGTATTTT	CASSFLAGGYTDTQYF	NA	TRBV7-8	TRBJ2-3	TRBD2
TGTGCCAGCGTCGGATCGAATCAGCCCCAGCATTTT	CASVGSNQPQHF	NA	TRBV28	TRBJ1-5	NA
TGTGCCAGCAGCTGGGACAGGAGATTGCCTCACTATGGCTACACCTTC	CASSWDRRLPHYGYTF	NA	TRBV7-9	TRBJ1-2	TRBD1
TGTGCCAGCAGCATACCCTTCGGACAGGGTAATTCACCCCTCCACTTT	CASSIPFGQGNSPLHF	once	TRBV2	TRBJ1-6	TRBD1
TGTGCCAGCAGTTACTCTTGGGAGACCCAGTACTTC	CASSYSWETQYF	NA	TRBV6-5	TRBJ2-5	NA
TGTGCCAGCGGGGCTACCTCAGATACGCAGTATTTT	CASGATSDTQYF	NA	TRBV2	TRBJ2-3	NA
TGTGCCAGCAGTTTATCCGGGGCGAGAACTGAAGCTTTCTTT	CASSLSGARTEAFF	NA	TRBV27	TRBJ1-1	NA
TGTGCCAGCAGCCAATCCTCAGGCCACGTTCAGGTGACCCAGTACTTC	CASSQSSGHVQVTQYF	NA	TRBV16	TRBJ2-5	NA
TGTGCCAGCAGTTCGTTGCAGGGGTTGGGGGCTGAGGCACCCCTCCACTTT	CASSSLQGLGAEAPLHF	NA	TRBV27	TRBJ1-6	NA
TGCAGCGTTGAAACGGGTGAGAGAGCTTTCTTT	CSVETGERAFF	NA	TRBV29-1	TRBJ1-1	NA
TGCGCCAGCAGCTTATCAGATCAAGAGACCCAGTACTTC	CASSLSDQETQYF	NA	TRBV5-1	TRBJ2-5	NA
TGCAGCGTTGACTCGGCGGGGCGGGAGCAGTACTTC	CSVDSAGREQYF	NA	TRBV29-1	TRBJ2-7	NA
TGTGCCAGCAGCTTATGGGACGATGAGCAGTTCTTC	CASSLWDDEQFF	NA	TRBV11-3	TRBJ2-1	NA
TGCGCCAGCAGCTCCCGACAGATTATTAAAAGGGACACTGAAGCTTTCTTT	CASSSRQIIKRDTEAFF	NA	TRBV5-1	TRBJ1-1	NA
TGCAGCGTTATGGGGACGTATGGCTACACCTTC	CSVMGTYGYTF	NA	TRBV29-1	TRBJ1-2	NA
TGTGCCAGCAGTCCAGCAAACACCGGGGAGCTGTTTTTT	CASSPANTGELFF	NA	TRBV12-3/TRBV12-4	TRBJ2-2	NA
TGTGCCAGCAGGGGACAGGGGAGCAATCAGCCCCAGCATTTT	CASRGQGSNQPQHF	NA	TRBV11-2	TRBJ1-5	TRBD1
TGCGCCAGCAGCGTACCCACTGGCGATGAAAAACTGTTTTTT	CASSVPTGDEKLFF	NA	TRBV5-1	TRBJ1-4	NA
TGTGCTAGTGCCTTATTGGACGATTCCTACGAGCAGTACTTC	CASALLDDSYEQYF	NA	TRBV12-5	TRBJ2-7	NA
TGTGCCAGCAGTTTATCGGTCAGTAGCTATGAGCAGTTCTTC	CASSLSVSSYEQFF	NA	TRBV27	TRBJ2-1	NA
TGTGCCAGCAGCGCACGACCGGGACAGCAAGAGACCCAGTACTTC	CASSARPGQQETQYF	once	TRBV7-8	TRBJ2-5	TRBD1
TGTGCCAGCAGCTTAGCGCCAGGGAGCACCGGGGAGCTGTTTTTT	CASSLAPGSTGELFF	NA	TRBV7-7	TRBJ2-2	NA
TGCGCCAGCAGCCAAGATGGTCACAGGGCGTCTGGAAACACCATATATTTT	CASSQDGHRASGNTIYF	once	TRBV4-3	TRBJ1-3	NA
TGTGCCAGTAACCCCCAACAGGGGGGGGGTTCACCCCTCCACTTT	CASNPQQGGGSPLHF	NA	TRBV19	TRBJ1-6	TRBD1
TGTGCCAGCACGGGACATAGCTCCTACAATGAGCAGTTCTTC	CASTGHSSYNEQFF	NA	TRBV7-2	TRBJ2-1	NA
TGTGCCAGCAGTTACACAGGGTCGGACATTCAGTACTTC	CASSYTGSDIQYF	NA	TRBV12-3/TRBV12-4	TRBJ2-4	NA
TGTGCCAGCCGGGGGGGAGGGAATGGCTACACCTTC	CASRGGGNGYTF	once	TRBV2	TRBJ1-2	NA
TGCAGTGCTAGTGCAGGAAACTATGGCTACACCTTC	CSASAGNYGYTF	NA	TRBV20-1	TRBJ1-2	NA
TGCAGCGTTGGTAGGGGGAATAATTCACCCCTCCACTTT	CSVGRGNNSPLHF	NA	TRBV29-1	TRBJ1-6	NA
TGTGCCAGCGCAAAACTGTCCGGGACGGAAGAGACCCAGTACTTC	CASAKLSGTEETQYF	NA	TRBV7-8	TRBJ2-5	NA
TGTGCCAGCAGTTACTCGAGAGGAAACACCATATATTTT	CASSYSRGNTIYF	NA	TRBV6-5	TRBJ1-3	NA
TGTGCCAGCAGTTTAGCGTCGGGTGGCTACACCTTC	CASSLASGGYTF	NA	TRBV12-3/TRBV12-4	TRBJ1-2	NA
TGTGCCAGCAGCTTAGGGAGCGGCCTCTCCTACGAGCAGTACTTC	CASSLGSGLSYEQYF	NA	TRBV7-3	TRBJ2-7	NA